A single sample gave rise to the 23 T cell receptor beta chains below, sequenced in a study of T cells in Graves' hyperthyroidism and ophthalmopathy. RNA transcripts were the template for amplifying TCR beta CDR3 regions. In the first-round RT-PCR of the TCR CDR3, the HTBI primer set was used. TCRdb reprocessed the multiplex PCR reads via MiXCR and lists one record per CDR3 protein. The sample lists about 210,000 distinct CDR3 sequences, roughly 15% occurring once. Sequencing used blood. Receptor source: a man aged 45-60 years with Graves' hyperthyroidism.

This clonotype was recorded at least ten times. The CDR3 DNA follows: TGTGCCAGCAGTTTAGCCCCCGGGACAGCTGAAGCTTTCTTT. It translates to CASSLAPGTAEAFF. This sequence joins TRBV12-3 or TRBV12-4 and TRBJ1-1; TRBD1 matches at 7 bases. V shed 0 bases and J 6 bases; nucleotides not matched to a gene: 4. This CDR3 comprises 14 residues.

At least ten counts were recorded for this clonotype. This chain connects TRBV20-1 to TRBJ1-2; 10 bases map to TRBD1. CDR3 length equals 16 residues. CDR1 DFQATT and CDR2 SNEGSKA come from the germline V gene (reference sequence). After removal of 0 bases from V and 3 bases from J, the junction contained 7 bases not matched to a gene. This chain's CDR3 is CSARDPKTGGDYGYTF. CDR3 in DNA: TGCAGTGCTAGAGATCCGAAGACAGGGGGCGACTATGGCTACACCTTC.

This clonotype was seen repeatedly, ten times or more. This rearrangement joins TRBV4-1 to TRBJ1-2; D is ambiguous. The CDR3 covers 13 residues. CDR1 and CDR2 from the germline V gene are MGHRA and YSYEKL. Trimming took 0 bases from V and 8 from J, leaving 10 bases between them. Here the CDR3 reads CASSQDRVQGYTF. The CDR3 nucleotides read TGCGCCAGCAGCCAAGATCGAGTGCAGGGCTACACCTTC.

To note about this clonotype: A much larger clone lies one base from this, so it may be a read error. The chain has TRBV20-1 and TRBJ2-1, with D possibly TRBD2 on 5 matching bases. The CDR3 extends over 12 amino acids. Per germline, CDR1 DFQATT and CDR2 SNEGSKA (reference sequence). The CDR3 loop reads CSPAHGEYEQFF. The DNA of the CDR3 is TGCAGCCCGGCTCACGGGGAATACGAGCAGTTCTTC.

In this sample, this clonotype turned up many times. J is TRBJ2-3 and V is TRBV28; no clear D gene. V was shortened by 2 bases and J by 5 bases, with 5 bases between the two germline ends. The germline CDR1 and CDR2 sequences are MDHEN and SYDVKM. The CDR3 loop spans 12 amino acids. Written as DNA, the CDR3 is TGTGCCAGCAGTTTAAGAGTAGATACGCAGTATTTT. Protein product: CASSLRVDTQYF.

This clonotype was detected once. The chain is built from TRBV9 and TRBJ1-3; D might be TRBD1 (5 bases). V was trimmed by 4 bases and J by 4 bases, leaving 18 bases between them. Germline CDR1 SGDLS, CDR2 YYNGEE. The CDR3 is made up of 16 amino acids. The CDR3 here is CASSTYAGVSGNTIYF. Here the CDR3 DNA reads TGTGCCAGCAGCACGTACGCGGGGGTATCCGGAAACACCATATATTTT.

This clonotype was observed a handful of times. One base away lies a much larger clone, so this may be a sequencing read error. The rearrangement links TRBV11-2 to TRBJ2-7, with 8 bases lining up with TRBD2. The CDR3 is 14 residues long. V lost 5 bases, J lost 2 bases, and 5 bases stayed unmatched. From germline, CDR1 is SGHAT and CDR2 FQNNGV. CDR3 sequence: CASSLSGTAYEQYF. In DNA, the CDR3 is TGTGCCAGCAGCCTTAGCGGGACTGCCTACGAGCAGTACTTC.

This clonotype was recorded many times. For the CDR3, the DNA is TGTGCCAGCAGTTTAGTCGCAGGGGGTAATTTCCAGTTCTTC. It translates to CASSLVAGGNFQFF. This rearrangement joins TRBV12-3 or TRBV12-4 to TRBJ2-1; 7 nucleotides align to TRBD1. The ends lost 1 base at V and 13 bases at J; junction bases unmatched: 10. This CDR3 comprises 14 residues.

This clonotype has more than one count but fewer than ten. This CDR3 is CASSHTSGQGDFPQHF. The CDR3 DNA reads as TGTGCCAGCAGCCACACCTCGGGACAGGGAGATTTTCCCCAGCATTTT. The V and J genes are TRBV4-2 and TRBJ1-5; 9 bases are a match to TRBD1. V shed 3 bases, J shed 10 bases, and the junction held 13 bases outside the gene matches. Germline CDR1 LGHNA, CDR2 YNFKEQ. The CDR3 runs 16 residues.

The sample holds a few counts of this clonotype. The chain employs TRBV4-2 and TRBJ1-6; D is perhaps TRBD1 (6 bases). The germline V gene has CDR1 LGHNA and CDR2 YNFKEQ. Between the trimmed V and J ends, which lost 1 base and 7 bases, there was a span of 8 bases. The CDR3 sequence is 14 residues long. The CDR3 DNA sequence: TGTGCCAGCAGCCAAGGGACAGAAAATTCACCCCTCCACTTT. Residues: CASSQGTENSPLHF.

This clonotype has ten or more counts. J is TRBJ1-2 and V is TRBV2; D is ambiguous. This CDR3 is 14 amino acids long. V was clipped by 6 bases and J by 3 bases, with 14 bases between them. The V gene's germline CDR1 is SNHLY and CDR2 FYNNEI. As DNA, the CDR3 is TGTGCCAGCAGCCCCGCCCCTCTAGACTATGGCTACACCTTC. It specifies CASSPAPLDYGYTF.

Ten or more counts support this clonotype. The rearrangement links TRBV7-3 to TRBJ2-2; possibly TRBD2 for D (5 bases). The CDR3 has 17 amino acids. V shed 0 bases and J shed 5 bases, with 16 bases lying between them. Per the germline V gene, CDR1 is SGHTA and CDR2 is FQGTGA. CDR3 amino acids: CASSLTADGLRTGELFF. The CDR3 region has the DNA TGTGCCAGCAGCTTAACCGCTGACGGACTCCGTACCGGGGAGCTGTTTTTT.

This clonotype was observed many times. The rearrangement uses TRBV5-1 and TRBJ2-5; tentative D call: TRBD1 (6 bases). The CDR3 has 15 residues. Trimming pared 3 bases from V and 2 bases from J, leaving 14 bases between. Germline V gene data show CDR1 as SGHRS and CDR2 as YFSETQ. The CDR3 sequence is CASSYRDPLQETQYF. Here the CDR3 DNA reads TGCGCCAGCAGCTACAGGGATCCCCTTCAAGAGACCCAGTACTTC.

This clonotype was detected only a few times. The chain recombines TRBV13 with TRBJ2-2, with TRBD1 as a possible D gene (7 bases). Trimming removed 0 bases at V and 5 bases at J, with 13 bases between. Germline values: CDR1 PRHDT, CDR2 FYEKMQ (reference sequence). The CDR3 runs to 16 residues. The CDR3 region has the DNA TGTGCCAGCAGCTTAGGCCTGCAGGGGGGTACCGGGGAGCTGTTTTTT. As protein: CASSLGLQGGTGELFF. The full variable domain, rest sourced from reference TRBV13 and TRBJ2-2, is AAGVIQSPRHLIKEKRETATLKCYPIPRHDTVYWYQQGPGQDPQFLISFYEKMQSDKGSIPDRFSAQQFSDYHSELNMSSLELGDSALYFCASSLGLQGGTGELFFGEGSRLTVL.

In its sample, this clonotype was seen many times. This sequence joins TRBV7-9 and TRBJ2-7; D ambiguous. Germline assignment: CDR1 SEHNR and CDR2 FQNEAQ (reference sequence). The V and J ends lost 8 bases and 5 bases respectively, with 16 bases between them. The CDR3 has 13 residues. CDR3 in DNA: TGTGCCAGCCGCCCGGGTATTGGAAACGAGCAGTACTTC. Residues: CASRPGIGNEQYF.

The CDR3 DNA sequence: TGTGCCAGCAACCCGCCGATGGGCAGAACTGAAGCTTTCTTT. It yields the protein CASNPPMGRTEAFF. The rearrangement uses TRBV7-9 and TRBJ1-1, with unresolved D. Germline assignment: CDR1 SEHNR and CDR2 FQNEAQ (reference sequence). Trimming cost V 7 bases and J 5 bases, with 17 bases left between them. There are 14 residues in the CDR3.

This clonotype was recorded many times. The V call is TRBV2, the J call TRBJ2-3, with 12 bases aligning to TRBD2. V trimming: 5 bases; J trimming: 1 base; junction bases outside the gene matches: 4. The length of the CDR3 is 16 residues. CDR1 SNHLY and CDR2 FYNNEI come from the germline V gene. The CDR3 DNA reads as TGTGCCAGCAGTCCCCGGACTAGCGGGGGCACAGATACGCAGTATTTT. Protein sequence: CASSPRTSGGTDTQYF.

This clonotype was counted at least ten times. The chain uses TRBV11-2 and TRBJ2-1; D is possibly TRBD2 (5 bases). Per germline, CDR1 SGHAT and CDR2 FQNNGV. The length of the CDR3 is 15 residues. The germline V and J ends were trimmed by 5 bases and 0 bases, with 11 bases remaining between them. The CDR3 protein is CASSLNRGSYNEQFF. The CDR3 DNA follows: TGTGCCAGCAGCCTAAATCGGGGCTCCTACAATGAGCAGTTCTTC.

This clonotype was found many times. The genes are TRBV28 and TRBJ1-5; the D gene is possibly TRBD1 (6 bases). CDR3 length: 16 amino acids. Looked up from germline, CDR1 is MDHEN and CDR2 is SYDVKM. V lost 6 bases and J lost 3, with 18 bases in between. CDR3 protein: CASRQDNRVPNQPQHF. The CDR3 DNA reads TGTGCCAGCAGGCAAGACAACAGGGTACCCAATCAGCCCCAGCATTTT.

This clonotype was recorded at least ten times. The chain couples TRBV20-1 to TRBJ2-7; D is undetermined. Germline V gene lookup returns CDR1 DFQATT and CDR2 SNEGSKA (reference sequence). The V gene lost 3 bases and the J gene lost 1 base, with 10 bases spanning the gap. The CDR3 is made up of 13 amino acids. The CDR3 DNA is TGCAGTGCTAGGAGTGAAGGGTCCTACGAGCAGTACTTC. Translation: CSARSEGSYEQYF.

This clonotype came up many times. This sequence joins TRBV29-1 and TRBJ2-7; D may match TRBD1 or TRBD2 (5 bases each). The CDR3 runs 12 residues. Per the germline V gene, CDR1 is SQVTM and CDR2 is ANQGSEA. Trimming shortened V by 7 bases and J by 3 bases, and 13 bases separated the two germline ends. The CDR3 loop reads CSAMGRYYEQYF. Written as DNA, the CDR3 is TGCAGCGCCATGGGACGTTACTACGAGCAGTACTTC.

The chain carries TRBV5-1 and TRBJ1-1; TRBD1 agrees at 10 bases. The junction had 10 bases not matched to a gene; V was cut back by 6 bases and J by 5 bases. The germline V gene encodes CDR1 SGHRS and CDR2 YFSETQ. This CDR3 contains 15 residues. The CDR3 is CASKKTGGAGTEAFF. CDR3 nucleotide sequence: TGCGCCAGCAAAAAGACAGGGGGCGCAGGGACTGAAGCTTTCTTT.

This clonotype was seen at least ten times. V and J are TRBV11-2 and TRBJ2-1; maybe TRBD1 (6 bases). In germline, CDR1 is SGHAT, CDR2 FQNNGV. CDR3 length equals 16 residues. Between the trimmed V and J ends, which lost 6 bases and 5 bases, there was a span of 20 bases. In nucleotides, the CDR3 is TGTGCCAGCAGGACTATGGTGGGGGCCAAGAACAATGAGCAGTTCTTC. Translating it yields CASRTMVGAKNNEQFF.